The 8 T cell receptor beta chains below come from one sample, sequenced in a study of cytomegalovirus exposure and HLA in healthy donors. PCR employed 60 Vbeta and 13 Jbeta primers. Profiled with immunoSEQ multiplex PCR; TCRdb holds only in-frame clones, not every one. The sample consists of fewer than 140,000 clones, about four fifths of them appearing once. What was sequenced was PBMCs. These receptors all stem from a man aged 45-65 years in good health and CMV-seronegative.

V usage is TRBV10-3 and J usage is TRBJ2-1, with 8 bases that match TRBD2. V shed 11 bases and J 8 bases; nucleotides not matched to a gene: 11. The CDR3 has 13 residues. The germline CDR1 and CDR2 sequences are ENHRY and SYGVKD. This chain's CDR3 is CAVTPGLEDEQFF. CDR3 in DNA: TGTGCCGTCACTCCGGGACTAGAGGATGAGCAGTTCTTC.

The J gene is TRBJ2-3, the V gene TRBV5-4; 8 bases map to TRBD2. CDR1 and CDR2 from the germline V gene are SGHNT and YYREEE (reference sequence). With 7 bases clipped from V and 2 bases from J, the junction kept 9 bases outside the gene matches. The CDR3 is 15 amino acids. DNA of the CDR3: TGTGCCAGCGGCCCCGGGGGGGCCTACACAGATACGCAGTATTTT. Translation gives CASGPGGAYTDTQYF.

This clone was seen a few times. The rearrangement joins TRBV7-9 to TRBJ1-1; 7 nucleotides agree with TRBD1. Germline CDR1 SEHNR, CDR2 FQNEAQ (reference sequence). CDR3 length equals 14 residues. The J segment lost 1 base and the V segment lost 3 bases, leaving 2 bases of the junction unmatched. The CDR3 here is CASSLGTENTEAFF. The CDR3 bases are TGTGCCAGCAGCTTGGGGACAGAGAACACTGAAGCTTTCTTT.

The rearrangement links TRBV9 to TRBJ1-4; possibly TRBD1 for D (5 bases). There are 14 residues in the CDR3. V was cut by 2 bases and J by 2 bases, with 7 bases left in between. CDR1 is SGDLS and CDR2 is YYNGEE in the germline V gene. CDR3: CASSVDSTNEKLFF. CDR3 bases: TGTGCCAGCAGCGTCGACAGCACTAATGAAAAACTGTTTTTT.

The rearrangement uses TRBV19 and TRBJ1-5, with a tentative D call TRBD1 (6 bases). V was pared by 7 bases and J by 6 bases, with 13 bases between. The CDR3 is 13 amino acids. The germline CDR1 and CDR2 sequences are LNHDA and SQIVND (reference sequence). CDR3 protein: CASTLLGGQPQHF. The DNA for the CDR3 is TGTGCCAGTACCCTCCTAGGGGGTCAGCCCCAGCATTTT. Using reference TRBV19 and TRBJ1-5 for the parts outside the CDR3, the full variable domain is DGGITQSPKYLFRKEGQNVTLSCEQNLNHDAMYWYRQDPGQGLRLIYYSQIVNDFQKGDIAEGYSVSREKKESFPLTVTSAQKNPTAFYLCASTLLGGQPQHFGDGTRLSIL.

The chain is built from TRBV7-9 and TRBJ1-1, with 7 bases lining up with TRBD1. CDR1 is SEHNR and CDR2 is FQNEAQ in the germline V gene (reference sequence). V lost 4 bases and J lost 4; bases outside the gene matches: 3. The CDR3 has 13 amino acids. The CDR3: CASSYRGVTEAFF. CDR3 nucleotides: TGTGCCAGCAGCTACAGGGGTGTCACTGAAGCTTTCTTT.

V and J are TRBV11-3 and TRBJ1-5; unclear D gene. CDR3 length equals 13 residues. CDR1 SGHNT and CDR2 YENEEA come from the germline V gene. Between the trimmed V and J ends, which lost 5 bases and 2 bases, there was a span of 7 bases. The CDR3 region is CASSARGNQPQHF. The CDR3 bases are TGTGCCAGCAGCGCCCGGGGCAATCAGCCCCAGCATTTT.

V gene TRBV7-2 combines with J gene TRBJ1-5; possible D gene TRBD1, 6 bases. Germline CDR1 is SGHTA and CDR2 is FQGNSA. This CDR3 comprises 16 residues. Between the trimmed V and J ends, which lost 5 bases and 6 bases, there was a span of 20 bases. CDR3 nucleotide sequence: TGTGCCAGCAGCCCGCAGGGGTTCGGTCGGGGTCAGCCCCAGCATTTT. This sequence encodes CASSPQGFGRGQPQHF.